The entry that follows covers one TCR beta chain sequence. This entry is derived from a study of PD-1 blockade in classical Hodgkin lymphoma. The repertoire was sequenced with immunoSEQ multiplex PCR; TCRdb's copy has only in-frame clones and lacks some. The sample includes under 30,000 clones, over 75% of them seen just once. CDR1 is MNHNS, CDR2 SASEGT, per germline. Trimming took 8 bases from V and 8 from J, leaving 24 bases between them. The CDR3 contains 15 residues. Following autologous stem cell transplantation, relapse occurred in every patient, and exposure to brentuximab vedotin varied. Isolation of CD4+ T cells from thawed PBMCs was performed by magnetic negative selection.

Specimen: CD4+ T cells from blood, collected at baseline. This clonotype originated in a human donor with classical Hodgkin lymphoma. The J gene is TRBJ1-2, the V gene TRBV6-1; weak D call: TRBD1 (6 bases). This CDR3 reads CASGVLAGEFGGYTF. CDR3 nucleotide sequence: TGTGCCAGCGGAGTTTTGGCAGGGGAATTTGGAGGCTACACCTTC.